Listed below are T cell receptor beta chains from one sample, sequenced in a study of blood T cell repertoires in COVID-19. Sequenced by immunoSEQ multiplex PCR; TCRdb stores in-frame clones only, minus some. The sample carries a few hundred thousand clones, roughly 90% recorded once. What was sequenced was peripheral blood. The origin of the receptors is a woman in her sixties with acute or convalescent COVID-19. Both conserved end residues are part of each CDR3. Each record gives: clone size, CDR3 length, V gene, J gene, D gene, CDR3 protein, CDR3 DNA. A D gene is named only where the DNA matches it firmly. Clone size appears in some rows only: once, few, many, or a class for an expanded clone.

once,15,TRBV5-6,TRBJ1-2,TRBD1,CASSRGQGTNYGYTF,TGTGCCAGCAGCCGCGGACAGGGGACTAACTATGGCTACACCTTC
.,16,TRBV10-1,TRBJ1-4,.,CASSVDRGTTNEKLFF,TGCGCCAGCAGTGTAGATAGGGGAACAACTAATGAAAAACTGTTTTTT
.,18,TRBV18,TRBJ2-2,.,CASSPIAVGYANTGELFF,TGTGCCAGCTCACCAATAGCGGTGGGATACGCGAACACCGGGGAGCTGTTTTTT
.,16,TRBV7-9,TRBJ2-4,TRBD1,CASSPRTGVAKNIQYF,TGTGCCAGCAGCCCCCGGACAGGGGTAGCCAAAAACATTCAGTACTTC
.,16,TRBV7-9,TRBJ2-5,TRBD2,CASSFIPGTSRETQYF,TGTGCCAGCAGCTTTATACCCGGGACTAGCAGAGAGACCCAGTACTTC
.,11,TRBV7-9,TRBJ1-2,.,CASSLRTGYTF,TGTGCCAGCAGCCTAAGGACAGGCTACACCTTC
once,15,TRBV19,TRBJ2-2,TRBD2,CASSTLLAGVGELFF,TGTGCCAGTAGTACTTTACTAGCGGGAGTAGGGGAGCTGTTTTTT
few,13,TRBV11-2,TRBJ1-1,TRBD1,CATQTGVGTEAFF,TGTGCCACACAAACAGGGGTCGGCACTGAAGCTTTCTTT
.,17,TRBV9,TRBJ1-2,TRBD1,CASSAGTGARGNYGYTF,TGTGCCAGCAGCGCAGGGACAGGGGCCAGGGGAAACTATGGCTACACCTTC
.,13,TRBV6-6,TRBJ1-2,.,CASSPTGVHGYTF,TGTGCCAGCAGCCCCACAGGAGTCCATGGCTACACCTTC
.,17,TRBV7-6,TRBJ2-3,.,CASSLSGGGPRTDTQYF,TGTGCCAGCAGCTTATCTGGGGGGGGGCCTCGCACAGATACGCAGTATTTT
.,14,TRBV7-9,TRBJ2-5,.,CASSFVQGGETQYF,TGTGCCAGCAGCTTTGTGCAGGGTGGTGAGACCCAGTACTTC
once,13,TRBV19,TRBJ2-5,TRBD1,CASSWTGGETQYF,TGTGCCAGCTCTTGGACAGGCGGCGAGACCCAGTACTTC
.,12,TRBV27,TRBJ2-7,TRBD2,CASRRGGDEQYF,TGTGCCAGCAGGCGGGGGGGCGATGAGCAGTACTTC
.,16,TRBV7-8,TRBJ2-2,TRBD2,CASSLNPSGNTGELFF,TGTGCCAGCAGCTTAAATCCTAGCGGGAACACCGGGGAGCTGTTTTTT
.,12,TRBV24-1,TRBJ1-2,.,CATSGGSYGYTF,TGTGCCACCAGTGGAGGGTCCTATGGCTACACCTTC
once,11,TRBV20-1,TRBJ2-7,TRBD1,CSAWTGREQYF,TGCAGTGCTTGGACAGGGCGCGAGCAGTACTTC
.,17,TRBV7-3,TRBJ2-5,TRBD2,CASSLTRTSGGKETQYF,TGTGCCAGCAGCCTCACCCGGACTAGCGGGGGAAAAGAGACCCAGTACTTC
.,15,TRBV5-4,TRBJ2-5,.,CASSLAELRGGAQYF,TGTGCCAGCAGCTTGGCCGAACTCCGGGGTGGGGCCCAGTACTTC
.,15,TRBV11-2,TRBJ2-7,TRBD1,CASSPWGQGAYEQYF,TGTGCCAGCAGCCCATGGGGACAGGGGGCATACGAGCAGTACTTC
.,15,TRBV2,TRBJ2-5,.,CASSPEGQGGETQYF,TGTGCCAGCAGTCCTGAGGGGCAGGGGGGAGAGACCCAGTACTTC